The rows below give T cell receptor beta chains drawn from one sample of a study of T cell responses to AZD1222 COVID-19 vaccine. Data came from immunoSEQ multiplex PCR; TCRdb stores just in-frame clones and leaves some out. The table includes 130,000 to 150,000 clones, approximately 91% detected once. The specimen comprised peripheral blood, sampled 28 days after the second AZD1222 dose. Receptors originate from an adult who received the AZD1222 COVID-19 vaccine. Both conserved end residues are part of each CDR3. The D gene is left open where the match is weak. Not every row has a clone size; where given, it reads once, few, many or a size class.

d_gene	j_gene	abundance	v_gene	CDR3aa	CDR3nt
.	TRBJ2-5	.	TRBV9	CASSVGGRETQYF	TGTGCCAGCAGCGTAGGAGGAAGGGAGACCCAGTACTTC
.	TRBJ2-7	.	TRBV5-1	CASSSQYEQYF	TGCGCCAGCAGCTCTCAATACGAGCAGTACTTC
.	TRBJ1-1	.	TRBV7-2	CASSLRTGVRNTEAFF	TGTGCCAGCAGCTTAAGAACAGGAGTTAGGAACACTGAAGCTTTCTTT
.	TRBJ2-7	.	TRBV2	CASRVTVYEQYF	TGTGCCAGCAGAGTGACAGTCTACGAGCAGTACTTC
.	TRBJ1-6	.	TRBV2	CASRGSNSPLHF	TGTGCCAGCAGGGGGTCCAATTCACCCCTCCACTTT
TRBD2	TRBJ2-1	.	TRBV4-2	CASSQWAGSGGINEQFF	TGTGCCAGCAGCCAATGGGCCGGGAGCGGGGGGATCAATGAGCAGTTCTTC
.	TRBJ1-1	.	TRBV28	CASSTGQSDTEAFF	TGTGCCAGCAGTACCGGACAGAGCGACACTGAAGCTTTCTTT
.	TRBJ1-5	.	TRBV7-9	CASSLDGYQPQHF	TGTGCCAGCAGCTTAGATGGCTATCAGCCCCAGCATTTT
TRBD2	TRBJ2-7	once	TRBV9	CASSAREPMFSEQYF	TGTGCCAGCAGCGCGCGGGAGCCCATGTTCTCCGAGCAGTACTTC
.	TRBJ2-3	.	TRBV7-3	CASSSVQRARADTQYF	TGTGCCAGCAGCTCCGTCCAGCGGGCCCGAGCAGATACGCAGTATTTT
TRBD1	TRBJ1-1	once	TRBV3-1/TRBV3-2	CASSQGGQGTEAFF	TGTGCCAGCAGCCAAGGAGGACAGGGGACTGAAGCTTTCTTT
.	TRBJ1-5	.	TRBV7-3	CASSLKKGPRQPQHF	TGTGCCAGCAGCTTAAAGAAGGGCCCGCGTCAGCCCCAGCATTTT
.	TRBJ1-2	.	TRBV5-3	CARSGEGRNYGYTF	TGTGCCAGAAGCGGTGAGGGACGGAACTATGGCTACACCTTC
.	TRBJ1-1	.	TRBV5-1	CASSLGLFGTEAFF	TGCGCCAGCAGCTTGGGGCTATTCGGCACTGAAGCTTTCTTT
.	TRBJ2-2	few	TRBV15	CATRYAGELFF	TGTGCCACCCGTTACGCCGGGGAGCTGTTTTTT
.	TRBJ1-3	.	TRBV4-2	CASSQGLGATYSGNTIYF	TGTGCCAGCAGCCAAGGTCTGGGAGCCACATACTCTGGAAACACCATATATTTT
.	TRBJ1-1	.	TRBV12-3/TRBV12-4	CASNFLRGAEAFF	TGTGCCAGCAATTTCCTCAGGGGTGCTGAAGCTTTCTTT